The entry below gives a single T cell receptor beta chain sequence along with its context. Its antigen is currently unknown. Vbeta (60) and Jbeta (13) primers were used in the PCR. Sequencing was performed with immunoSEQ multiplex PCR; in TCRdb, only in-frame clones are kept and a portion is missing. In the table there are some 120,000 clones, approximately 80% of which are singletons. This sample was included in a study of cytomegalovirus exposure and HLA in healthy donors. Study results and caveats: Testing in vitro showed a few CMV-associated chains specific for CMV antigens. Later genetic work tied a missense DCLRE1C variant to beta-chain V and J trimming.

This TCR came from a man younger than 45 in good health and CMV-seronegative. Sequencing input: PBMCs.

CDR3 residues: CASSPGTISSGDEQYF. CDR3 nucleotides: TGTGCCAGCAGCCCCGGGACAATTTCTTCAGGTGACGAGCAGTACTTC. The rearrangement joins TRBV11-3 to TRBJ2-7; D is possibly TRBD1 (6 bases). The germline V gene encodes CDR1 SGHNT and CDR2 YENEEA. The V gene lost 5 bases and the J gene lost 5 bases, with 22 bases spanning the gap. CDR3 length: 16 residues.